Listed below are T cell receptor beta chains from one sample, sequenced in a study of blood T cell repertoires in COVID-19. Assay used: immunoSEQ multiplex PCR; TCRdb lists only in-frame clones, some missing. The table records roughly 61,000 clones, approximately 91% of them present only once. The sample was peripheral blood. The receptor source for this set is a man in his sixties with acute or convalescent COVID-19. CDR3s include the opening cysteine and the closing phenylalanine or tryptophan. The order of the fields is V gene, clone size, J gene, D gene, CDR3 protein, CDR3 DNA. D genes are given only for firm matches. Clone size, where shown, is once, few, many, or a class for clones that have expanded.

V gene: TRBV28
clone size: NA
J gene: TRBJ2-3
D gene: TRBD2
CDR3 protein: CASSQGLATDTQYF
CDR3 DNA: TGTGCCAGCAGTCAGGGACTAGCCACAGATACGCAGTATTTT

V gene: TRBV6-5
clone size: NA
J gene: TRBJ2-7
D gene: TRBD2
CDR3 protein: CASRDLAGGPYEQYF
CDR3 DNA: TGTGCCAGCAGGGACCTAGCGGGAGGCCCCTACGAGCAGTACTTC

V gene: TRBV24-1
clone size: NA
J gene: TRBJ2-7
D gene: TRBD1
CDR3 protein: CATSARGYHEQYF
CDR3 DNA: TGTGCCACCAGTGCCAGGGGGTATCACGAGCAGTACTTC

V gene: TRBV7-2
clone size: once
J gene: TRBJ1-1
D gene: NA
CDR3 protein: CASSPKLRDTEAFF
CDR3 DNA: TGTGCCAGCAGCCCCAAGCTGAGGGACACTGAAGCTTTCTTT

V gene: TRBV7-3
clone size: NA
J gene: TRBJ1-5
D gene: NA
CDR3 protein: CASSPQTGRPQHF
CDR3 DNA: TGTGCCAGCAGCCCCCAGACGGGTAGGCCCCAGCATTTT

V gene: TRBV11-3
clone size: NA
J gene: TRBJ1-1
D gene: NA
CDR3 protein: CASSLGGLAFF
CDR3 DNA: TGTGCCAGCAGCTTAGGCGGGCTGGCTTTCTTT

V gene: TRBV7-9
clone size: NA
J gene: TRBJ1-2
D gene: NA
CDR3 protein: CASSLISPLVGYTF
CDR3 DNA: TGTGCCAGCAGCCTAATATCGCCTTTGGTAGGCTACACCTTC

V gene: TRBV6-2/TRBV6-3
clone size: NA
J gene: TRBJ1-1
D gene: TRBD1
CDR3 protein: CASSPKQGALNTEAFF
CDR3 DNA: TGTGCCAGCAGCCCTAAACAGGGGGCGTTGAACACTGAAGCTTTCTTT

V gene: TRBV20-1
clone size: NA
J gene: TRBJ2-7
D gene: NA
CDR3 protein: CSASPEQEQYF
CDR3 DNA: TGCAGTGCTAGCCCGGAACAGGAGCAGTACTTC

V gene: TRBV3-1/TRBV3-2
clone size: NA
J gene: TRBJ2-3
D gene: TRBD2
CDR3 protein: CASSYFGTSGGTDTQYF
CDR3 DNA: TGTGCCAGCAGCTATTTCGGGACTAGCGGGGGGACAGATACGCAGTATTTT

V gene: TRBV29-1
clone size: few
J gene: TRBJ1-1
D gene: TRBD1
CDR3 protein: CSVRDSSNTEAFF
CDR3 DNA: TGCAGCGTTCGGGACAGCTCGAACACTGAAGCTTTCTTT

V gene: TRBV28
clone size: NA
J gene: TRBJ2-1
D gene: NA
CDR3 protein: CASSPRGRGGGWVNEQFF
CDR3 DNA: TGTGCCAGCAGTCCCCGGGGGCGGGGAGGGGGTTGGGTCAATGAGCAGTTCTTC

V gene: TRBV19
clone size: NA
J gene: TRBJ1-5
D gene: TRBD1
CDR3 protein: CASSTRRQGGDQPQHF
CDR3 DNA: TGTGCCAGTAGTACCCGCCGACAGGGAGGAGATCAGCCCCAGCATTTT

V gene: TRBV10-3
clone size: NA
J gene: TRBJ2-2
D gene: TRBD1
CDR3 protein: CAIRDPDRAGELFF
CDR3 DNA: TGTGCCATCAGAGACCCCGACAGGGCCGGGGAGCTGTTTTTT

V gene: TRBV28
clone size: NA
J gene: TRBJ2-1
D gene: TRBD2
CDR3 protein: CASSYGGTSGRRGNEQFF
CDR3 DNA: TGTGCCAGCAGTTATGGGGGGACTAGCGGGAGACGGGGAAATGAGCAGTTCTTC

V gene: TRBV30
clone size: NA
J gene: TRBJ1-3
D gene: NA
CDR3 protein: CAWKRSGNTIYF
CDR3 DNA: TGTGCCTGGAAGCGCTCTGGAAACACCATATATTTT

V gene: TRBV18
clone size: once
J gene: TRBJ1-2
D gene: NA
CDR3 protein: CASSPVGDYGYTF
CDR3 DNA: TGTGCCAGCTCACCAGTAGGGGACTATGGCTACACCTTC

V gene: TRBV7-3
clone size: NA
J gene: TRBJ2-1
D gene: TRBD2
CDR3 protein: CASRLVAGDNEQFF
CDR3 DNA: TGTGCCAGCAGATTGGTAGCGGGAGATAATGAGCAGTTCTTC

V gene: TRBV5-6
clone size: NA
J gene: TRBJ2-7
D gene: NA
CDR3 protein: CASSLLRVSYEQYF
CDR3 DNA: TGTGCCAGCAGCTTGCTCAGGGTCTCCTACGAGCAGTACTTC

V gene: TRBV19
clone size: NA
J gene: TRBJ2-5
D gene: NA
CDR3 protein: CASRYQETQYF
CDR3 DNA: TGTGCCAGTAGATATCAAGAGACCCAGTACTTC

V gene: TRBV5-4
clone size: NA
J gene: TRBJ1-5
D gene: NA
CDR3 protein: CASSSPNQPQHF
CDR3 DNA: TGTGCCAGCAGCTCCCCAAATCAGCCCCAGCATTTT

V gene: TRBV27
clone size: NA
J gene: TRBJ2-6
D gene: TRBD1
CDR3 protein: CASSRQGANGANVLTF
CDR3 DNA: TGTGCCAGCTCCCGACAGGGGGCAAATGGGGCCAACGTCCTGACTTTC

V gene: TRBV30
clone size: NA
J gene: TRBJ1-4
D gene: NA
CDR3 protein: CAWSVGQGREKLFF
CDR3 DNA: TGTGCCTGGAGTGTAGGGCAGGGCCGAGAAAAACTGTTTTTT

V gene: TRBV12-3/TRBV12-4
clone size: NA
J gene: TRBJ1-1
D gene: NA
CDR3 protein: CASSSFPAEAFF
CDR3 DNA: TGTGCCAGCAGTTCCTTCCCGGCTGAAGCTTTCTTT

V gene: TRBV6-6
clone size: NA
J gene: TRBJ2-1
D gene: TRBD2
CDR3 protein: CASSPGERTTSGSWNEQFF
CDR3 DNA: TGTGCCAGCAGTCCAGGGGAACGGACTACTAGCGGGAGTTGGAATGAGCAGTTCTTC

V gene: TRBV7-2
clone size: NA
J gene: TRBJ1-2
D gene: NA
CDR3 protein: CASSVLEQGRGGYTF
CDR3 DNA: TGTGCCAGCAGCGTTTTAGAGCAGGGGAGAGGAGGCTACACCTTC

V gene: TRBV20-1
clone size: once
J gene: TRBJ2-5
D gene: TRBD2
CDR3 protein: CSARAGRDQYF
CDR3 DNA: TGCAGTGCTCGAGCGGGGAGAGACCAATACTTC

V gene: TRBV5-6
clone size: NA
J gene: TRBJ2-1
D gene: NA
CDR3 protein: CASSRRTQGLAFNEQFF
CDR3 DNA: TGTGCCAGCAGCCGACGAACACAGGGCCTTGCCTTCAATGAGCAGTTCTTC

V gene: TRBV9
clone size: NA
J gene: TRBJ1-6
D gene: TRBD1
CDR3 protein: CASSAGQGSYNSPLHF
CDR3 DNA: TGTGCCAGCAGCGCCGGACAGGGCTCCTATAATTCACCCCTCCACTTT

V gene: TRBV4-3
clone size: NA
J gene: TRBJ1-6
D gene: NA
CDR3 protein: CASSQEADSANSPLHF
CDR3 DNA: TGCGCCAGCAGCCAAGAAGCTGACAGCGCGAATTCACCCCTCCACTTT